This T cell receptor (beta chain) was documented in a study of yellow fever vaccine responses in identical twins. General study findings and limits: Vaccine T cell responses of twins reportedly seemed partly convergent and partly personalized.

TCRdb passed the RT-PCR reads through MiXCR, listing each CDR3 protein once. The sample has more than 15,000 distinct CDR3 sequences; roughly 70% are singletons. With respect to this clonotype: Antigen unknown.

The V gene lost 5 bases and the J gene lost 5 bases, with 12 bases spanning the gap. The CDR3 is made up of 13 amino acids. Germline-derived CDR1 and CDR2 are PRHDT and FYEKMQ (reference sequence). The rearrangement links TRBV13 to TRBJ1-2, with no clear D. The source of this sequence is a woman aged 18-29 years who received the yellow fever vaccine. The sequenced sample was T cells from blood (PBMCs), unsorted or a sorted subset (not recorded which), obtained before or after yellow fever vaccination (not recorded which). The DNA of the CDR3 is TGTGCCAGCAGCCCCTCCTCCACTTATGGCTACACCTTC. It encodes CASSPSSTYGYTF.